These 24 T cell receptor beta chains were all obtained from the same sample, sequenced in a study of low-dose radiotherapy and immunotherapy resistance in tumors. Time point specified: after trial treatment. Stated treatment: LDRT plus nivolumab, ipilimumab, low-dose cyclophosphamide and aspirin (RACIN trial). With TRAV- and TRBV-specific primers, first-strand cDNA was made, covering the alpha and beta chains. It was with a constant-region primer and a V-primer adapter that TCRs were amplified over around 19 PCR cycles. TCRdb analysed the reads with MiXCR anew, one entry per CDR3 protein. The sample consists of approximately 100,000 distinct CDR3 sequences, about 20% of them appearing once. Sample: PBMCs, taken after low-dose radiotherapy plus immunotherapy. The source of these receptors is a male donor with prostate cancer.

This clonotype has ten or more counts. The rearrangement uses TRBV27 and TRBJ1-1; the D is unclear. V lost 3 bases and J lost 7, with 12 bases in between. In germline, CDR1 is MNHEY, CDR2 SMNVEV (reference sequence). The CDR3 has 13 amino acids. The CDR3 DNA reads as TGTGCCAGCAGTTTGCCGACGGGAGGTGAAGCTTTCTTT. Translating it yields CASSLPTGGEAFF.

This chain joins TRBV2 and TRBJ2-7; 9 positions match TRBD1. Germline lookup yields CDR1 SNHLY and CDR2 FYNNEI. The CDR3 extends over 13 amino acids. V dropped 0 bases and J dropped 12; count of bases not matched to a gene: 6. CDR3 in DNA: TGTGCCAGCAGTGAAGCCGCCGGGACAGGGATGTACTTC. Amino acid sequence: CASSEAAGTGMYF. The whole variable domain, remainder taken from reference TRBV2 and TRBJ2-7, is EPEVTQTPSHQVTQMGQEVILRCVPISNHLYFYWYRQILGQKVEFLVSFYNNEISEKSEIFDDQFSVERPDGSNFTLKIRSTKLEDSAMYFCASSEAAGTGMYFGPGTRLTVT.

This clonotype has a handful of counts. The chain has TRBV5-1 and TRBJ2-5, with unresolved D. CDR1 and CDR2 (germline): SGHRS, YFSETQ. The CDR3 consists of 11 residues. V gave up 9 bases and J gave up 5 bases, with 11 bases separating them. CDR3 in amino acids: CATQLGETQYF. The CDR3 nucleotides are TGCGCCACCCAGCTCGGGGAGACCCAGTACTTC.

The V and J genes are TRBV10-1 and TRBJ2-2, with D perhaps TRBD2 (6 bases). Trimming shortened V by 0 bases and J by 2 bases, and 13 bases separated the two germline ends. The germline gives CDR1 WNHNN, CDR2 SYGVQD (reference sequence). The CDR3 has 17 amino acids. The CDR3 region has the DNA TGCGCCAGCAGTGAGTCAGGGGCTAGCGTTAACACCGGGGAGCTGTTTTTT. This codes for CASSESGASVNTGELFF.

V is TRBV29-1 and J is TRBJ1-1, with TRBD1 matching over 7 bases. Germline V gives CDR1 SQVTM, CDR2 ANQGSEA. Trimming at V came to 6 bases and at J to 5 bases, leaving 9 bases not matched to a gene. This CDR3 has 13 residues. Written as DNA, the CDR3 is TGCAGCGTGATGCGGCAGGGGGGGACTGAAGCTTTCTTT. Its protein is CSVMRQGGTEAFF.

This clonotype was found many times. The CDR3: CASSFTWGSTDTQYF. CDR3 sequence (DNA): TGTGCCAGCAGCTTCACTTGGGGGAGCACAGATACGCAGTATTTT. The rearrangement joins TRBV11-2 to TRBJ2-3, with D possibly being TRBD1 or TRBD2 (5 bases each). V lost 3 bases to trimming and J lost 0 bases, with 10 bases between them. The CDR3 has 15 residues. Germline V gene sequence: CDR1 SGHAT, CDR2 FQNNGV.

This rearrangement joins TRBV5-1 to TRBJ1-1; D call uncertain. This CDR3 region has 13 residues. V was trimmed by 2 bases and J by 1 base, leaving 6 bases between them. Germline V gene lookup returns CDR1 SGHRS and CDR2 YFSETQ. The CDR3 DNA reads TGCGCCAGCAGCTTCGGGCAGAACACTGAAGCTTTCTTT. Its protein is CASSFGQNTEAFF.

This clonotype was detected many times. CDR3 residues: CASSQPPRAGQTDTQYF. The DNA of the CDR3 is TGCGCCAGCAGCCAACCACCCCGGGCAGGTCAAACAGATACGCAGTATTTT. This sequence joins TRBV4-1 and TRBJ2-3; unclear D gene. This CDR3 region has 17 residues. Germline values: CDR1 MGHRA, CDR2 YSYEKL. Trimming removed 2 bases from V and 3 bases from J, with 18 bases in between.

This clonotype was observed at least ten times. The chain couples TRBV24-1 to TRBJ2-1, with D perhaps matching TRBD1 (5 bases). Looked up from germline, CDR1 is KGHDR and CDR2 is SFDVKD. V shed 2 bases and J shed 6 bases, with 13 bases lying between them. The CDR3 has 15 amino acids. DNA for the CDR3: TGTGCCACCAGTGATTCTTCAGGGTGGAGCAATGAGCAGTTCTTC. It specifies CATSDSSGWSNEQFF.

CDR3 coding DNA: TGTGCCAGCAGTAATAGACAGACAACTAATGAAAAACTGTTTTTT. It codes for CASSNRQTTNEKLFF. The chain carries TRBV6-2 or TRBV6-3 and TRBJ1-4; a possible D gene is TRBD1 (5 bases). V was cut by 5 bases and J by 0 bases, with 10 bases left in between. Germline values: CDR1 MNHEY, CDR2 SVGEGT. There are 15 residues in the CDR3.

In this sample, this clonotype turned up many times. The genes are TRBV23-1 and TRBJ2-6, with no clear D. TRBV23-1 is placed among ORFs of uncertain function. The CDR3 extends over 17 amino acids. With 3 bases removed from V and 0 bases from J, the gap between germline ends came to 12 bases. The CDR3 DNA reads as TGCGCCAGCAGTCAGGTGCCAGCTTGCTCTGGGGCCAACGTCCTGACTTTC. Translation: CASSQVPACSGANVLTF.

This clonotype was detected many times. The V gene is TRBV19, the J gene TRBJ2-2; tentatively, D is TRBD1 or TRBD2 (5 bases each). Germline values: CDR1 LNHDA, CDR2 SQIVND (reference sequence). The CDR3 has 14 amino acids. Deletions cut 4 bases from V and 1 base from J, with 7 bases between. The CDR3 DNA reads TGTGCCAGTAGTACAGGGAGGAACACCGGGGAGCTGTTTTTT. It specifies CASSTGRNTGELFF.

This clonotype has at least ten counts. The V gene is TRBV20-1, the J gene TRBJ1-5; D may be TRBD1 (6 bases). CDR1 and CDR2 (germline): DFQATT, SNEGSKA (reference sequence). The germline V and J ends were trimmed by 0 bases and 0 bases, with 15 bases remaining between them. This CDR3 contains 17 residues. The CDR3 nucleotides are TGCAGTGCTAGAGATTGGGGGGCGTTCAATAGCAATCAGCCCCAGCATTTT. It specifies CSARDWGAFNSNQPQHF.

There are many counts of this clonotype. The CDR3 loop reads CASSGSGSSHNEQFF. DNA of the CDR3: TGTGCCAGCAGCGGGAGCGGGAGCTCTCACAATGAGCAGTTCTTC. The gene calls are TRBV7-9 and TRBJ2-1; 8 positions match TRBD2. V was pared by 5 bases and J by 5 bases, with 8 bases of the junction left unmatched. Germline V gives CDR1 SEHNR, CDR2 FQNEAQ (reference sequence). The CDR3 length is 15 residues.

This clonotype came up many times. The chain is built from TRBV7-7 and TRBJ2-1, with D unresolved. The V gene's germline CDR1 is SSHAT and CDR2 FNYEAQ (reference sequence). Trimming removed 2 bases at V and 10 bases at J, with 9 bases between. The CDR3 is 12 residues long. As DNA, the CDR3 is TGTGCCAGCAGCTTACCTCAAGGGGAGCAGTTCTTC. Amino acids: CASSLPQGEQFF. The full variable domain, completed using reference TRBV7-7 and TRBJ2-1, is GAGVSQSPRYKVTKRGQDVTLRCDPISSHATLYWYQQALGQGPEFLTYFNYEAQPDKSGLPSDRFSAERPEGSISTLTIQRTEQRDSAMYRCASSLPQGEQFFGPGTRLTVL.

Ten or more counts support this clonotype. The chain couples TRBV20-1 to TRBJ1-2; the D gene is possibly TRBD1 (5 bases). Germline CDR1 reads DFQATT; CDR2 reads SNEGSKA (reference sequence). V was clipped by 8 bases and J by 8 bases, with 18 bases between them. The length of the CDR3 is 12 residues. This CDR3 reads CSSPWGARGYTF. Written as DNA, the CDR3 is TGCAGTTCCCCATGGGGCGCTCGGGGCTACACCTTC.

The chain carries TRBV5-1 and TRBJ2-1, with D hard to call. V was clipped by 1 base and J by 6 bases, with 5 bases between them. CDR3 length: 12 amino acids. Germline V gives CDR1 SGHRS, CDR2 YFSETQ. This CDR3 is CASSLQANEQFF. Here the CDR3 DNA reads TGCGCCAGCAGCTTGCAGGCCAATGAGCAGTTCTTC.

V usage is TRBV19 and J usage is TRBJ1-2, with D unclear. The CDR3 is made up of 15 amino acids. Trimming took off 5 bases at V and 5 bases at J, with 18 bases between the two ends. Per the germline V gene, CDR1 is LNHDA and CDR2 is SQIVND (reference sequence). The CDR3 is CASSWGTDPRYGYTF. The CDR3 coding sequence is TGTGCCAGTAGTTGGGGAACGGACCCCCGATATGGCTACACCTTC.

CDR3 protein: CSVQDGRYGYTF. For the CDR3, the DNA is TGCAGCGTTCAGGACGGGAGATATGGCTACACCTTC. V and J are TRBV29-1 and TRBJ1-2; D is ambiguous. This CDR3 contains 12 residues. Trimming stripped 5 bases from V and 5 bases from J, with 12 bases between. The germline V gene encodes CDR1 SQVTM and CDR2 ANQGSEA.

Ten or more counts support this clonotype. The chain carries TRBV20-1 and TRBJ2-3; 7 nucleotides agree with TRBD1. This CDR3 is built from 13 residues. CDR1 DFQATT and CDR2 SNEGSKA come from the germline V gene (reference sequence). V lost 4 bases, J lost 4 bases, and 5 bases stayed unmatched. The chain's CDR3 is CSAKRTGPDTQYF. In DNA form, the CDR3 reads TGCAGTGCTAAACGGACAGGCCCAGATACGCAGTATTTT.

This clonotype was recorded many times. The chain uses TRBV6-5 and TRBJ2-7, with 9 bases lining up with TRBD1. The CDR3 loop spans 15 amino acids. The V and J ends lost 2 bases and 5 bases, in that order; junction bases with no gene match: 7. The germline V gene has CDR1 MNHEY and CDR2 SVGAGI. The CDR3 sequence: CASSYQGQGPDEQYF. The DNA of the CDR3 is TGTGCCAGCAGTTACCAGGGACAGGGTCCGGACGAGCAGTACTTC.

This clonotype appeared many times. The chain employs TRBV20-1 and TRBJ2-3; D may match TRBD1 or TRBD2 (6 bases each). V lost 1 base and J 4 bases, leaving 15 bases between the germline ends. The CDR3 is 15 residues long. From germline, CDR1 is DFQATT and CDR2 SNEGSKA (reference sequence). Here the CDR3 DNA reads TGCAGTGCTAGAGGGAGGGGGGCCGGCGCAGATACGCAGTATTTT. Translated: CSARGRGAGADTQYF.

This clonotype was seen many times. CDR3 in amino acids: CASSRTVVDSEAFF. The CDR3, as DNA: TGTGCCAGCAGCCGCACAGTCGTGGACTCTGAAGCTTTCTTT. The rearrangement links TRBV7-2 to TRBJ1-1; D unresolved. CDR3 size: 14 residues. V was clipped by 5 bases and J by 6 bases, with 16 bases between them. CDR1 is SGHTA and CDR2 is FQGNSA in the germline V gene.

This clonotype was picked up many times. One end of the junction fails to match germline, which may point to a read error. The chain is built from TRBV7-9 and TRBJ1-3; D not certain. Germline V gene lookup returns CDR1 SEHNR and CDR2 FQNEAQ (reference sequence). The CDR3 extends over 12 amino acids. The CDR3 DNA reads TGTGCCAGCAGTTTAGACCAGAACACCATATATTTT. Protein product: CASSLDQNTIYF.